These T cell receptor beta chains were read from a single sample in a study of early T cells in non-severe SARS-CoV-2 infection. TCRdb redid the calling of the 5' RACE reads with MiXCR, one entry per CDR3 protein. This table holds about 80,000 distinct CDR3 sequences, roughly 12% found once. The sample in question was whole blood, obtained at baseline. Source of these receptors: an adult who was a healthcare worker with PCR-confirmed SARS-CoV-2 infection or an uninfected control (not recorded which). The donor label of this sample is uncertain. Both conserved end residues are part of each CDR3. The order of the fields is CDR3 DNA, CDR3 protein, J gene, V gene, clone size, D gene. D genes are given only for firm matches. For some rows the clone size is stated as once, few or many, or as a class when expanded; others skip it.

cdr3_nt: TGCAGTGCTAGAGATCGTGGAGGTAGCGGGGGGCACTGGAACGAGCAGTACTTC; cdr3_aa: CSARDRGGSGGHWNEQYF; j_call: TRBJ2-7; v_call: TRBV20-1; clone_size: many; d_call: TRBD2
cdr3_nt: TGTGCCAGCAGCCAAGACGAGGGGCGGTCACCCCTCCACTTT; cdr3_aa: CASSQDEGRSPLHF; j_call: TRBJ1-6; v_call: TRBV14; clone_size: medium-sized; d_call: -
cdr3_nt: TGTGCCAGCAGCTCCCGTTTTGGCCAAGAGACCCAGTACTTC; cdr3_aa: CASSSRFGQETQYF; j_call: TRBJ2-5; v_call: TRBV7-2; clone_size: many; d_call: -
cdr3_nt: TGTGCCGCCAAGCATGGGACAGAGAACACTGAAGCTTTCTTT; cdr3_aa: CAAKHGTENTEAFF; j_call: TRBJ1-1; v_call: TRBV10-3; clone_size: few; d_call: TRBD1
cdr3_nt: TGTGCCAGCAGTTTAGGACTAGCGGGATCCCGGTTCAATGAGCAGTTCTTC; cdr3_aa: CASSLGLAGSRFNEQFF; j_call: TRBJ2-1; v_call: TRBV27; clone_size: -; d_call: TRBD2
cdr3_nt: TGTGCCAGCAGGCGTAATCCGGGACAGTTGGAGACCCAGTACTTC; cdr3_aa: CASRRNPGQLETQYF; j_call: TRBJ2-5; v_call: TRBV3-1; clone_size: few; d_call: TRBD1
cdr3_nt: TGCAGCGTCCAAGACAGGGGCCGTGGGGAGCTGTTTTTT; cdr3_aa: CSVQDRGRGELFF; j_call: TRBJ2-2; v_call: TRBV29-1; clone_size: -; d_call: TRBD1
cdr3_nt: TGTGCCAGCACTAATCGGGGGGACTACGAGCAGTACTTC; cdr3_aa: CASTNRGDYEQYF; j_call: TRBJ2-7; v_call: TRBV5-4; clone_size: -; d_call: TRBD2
cdr3_nt: TGTGCCAGCAGTTTTAGGGGTCTCAGAGAGACCCAGTACTTC; cdr3_aa: CASSFRGLRETQYF; j_call: TRBJ2-5; v_call: TRBV12-3/TRBV12-4; clone_size: -; d_call: -
cdr3_nt: TGCGCCAGCAGCTTGAGTGCGGGACTGGTAAACACCGGGGAGCTGTTTTTT; cdr3_aa: CASSLSAGLVNTGELFF; j_call: TRBJ2-2; v_call: TRBV5-1; clone_size: -; d_call: -
cdr3_nt: TGTGCCAGCAGCGTAAGGTCAGTCACAGATACGCAGTATTTT; cdr3_aa: CASSVRSVTDTQYF; j_call: TRBJ2-3; v_call: TRBV9; clone_size: -; d_call: -
cdr3_nt: TGTGCCAGCTCACCAAAGGGGTTCGCCTACGAGCAGTACTTC; cdr3_aa: CASSPKGFAYEQYF; j_call: TRBJ2-7; v_call: TRBV18; clone_size: few; d_call: -
cdr3_nt: TGTGCCAGCAGCTTGACAGCTCCGACCCGAGGCTCCTATAATTCACCCCTCCACTTT; cdr3_aa: CASSLTAPTRGSYNSPLHF; j_call: TRBJ1-6; v_call: TRBV7-3; clone_size: -; d_call: -
cdr3_nt: TGCGCCAGCAGCTTAGCGGGGGCCGCGACCGGGGAGCTGTTTTTT; cdr3_aa: CASSLAGAATGELFF; j_call: TRBJ2-2; v_call: TRBV5-1; clone_size: few; d_call: TRBD2
cdr3_nt: TGTGCCAGCAGCCAAGAGGTCGCGGTCCGTAGCACAGATACGCAGTATTTT; cdr3_aa: CASSQEVAVRSTDTQYF; j_call: TRBJ2-3; v_call: TRBV3-1; clone_size: many; d_call: -
cdr3_nt: TGTGCCAGCAGTGCAGAGGGTAGAACGCAGTATTTT; cdr3_aa: CASSAEGRTQYF; j_call: TRBJ2-3; v_call: TRBV6-1; clone_size: -; d_call: -
cdr3_nt: TGTGCCAGCAGCTCCGGGACAACCCAAGAGACCCAGTACTTC; cdr3_aa: CASSSGTTQETQYF; j_call: TRBJ2-5; v_call: TRBV7-2; clone_size: -; d_call: -
cdr3_nt: TGTGCTAGTGGTCCCAGAGGGGGAGACATTCAGTACTTC; cdr3_aa: CASGPRGGDIQYF; j_call: TRBJ2-4; v_call: TRBV12-5; clone_size: -; d_call: -
cdr3_nt: TGTGCCAGCAGCTTACGGGGGGGAGATACGCAGTATTTT; cdr3_aa: CASSLRGGDTQYF; j_call: TRBJ2-3; v_call: TRBV11-3; clone_size: few; d_call: TRBD2
cdr3_nt: TGTGCCAGCAGTCTAATTACAGGGGACAACTATGGCTACACCTTC; cdr3_aa: CASSLITGDNYGYTF; j_call: TRBJ1-2; v_call: TRBV2; clone_size: many; d_call: TRBD1
cdr3_nt: TGCGCCAGCAGCCCCCTGGCGGGAGGAGACAATGAGCAGTTCTTC; cdr3_aa: CASSPLAGGDNEQFF; j_call: TRBJ2-1; v_call: TRBV5-1; clone_size: many; d_call: TRBD2
cdr3_nt: TGTGCCAGCAGCTTACCCCTAGCGGGGGGGCCCGCGACAGATACGCAGTATTTT; cdr3_aa: CASSLPLAGGPATDTQYF; j_call: TRBJ2-3; v_call: TRBV7-8; clone_size: many; d_call: TRBD2
cdr3_nt: TGTGCCAGCAGCTTGTCCTTACTAGCGGGGGGCACAGATACGCAGTATTTT; cdr3_aa: CASSLSLLAGGTDTQYF; j_call: TRBJ2-3; v_call: TRBV11-2; clone_size: -; d_call: TRBD2
cdr3_nt: TGTGCCAGCAGCTTATCCCAGGGACAGTTCACCGGGGAGCTGTTTTTT; cdr3_aa: CASSLSQGQFTGELFF; j_call: TRBJ2-2; v_call: TRBV7-8; clone_size: many; d_call: TRBD1
cdr3_nt: TGTGCCAGCAGCTTTCGGGGGGGTTTGATTCATGAGCAGTTCTTC; cdr3_aa: CASSFRGGLIHEQFF; j_call: TRBJ2-1; v_call: TRBV7-2; clone_size: -; d_call: TRBD2
cdr3_nt: TGTGCCAGTACGATGGGGGGAAGCTCCTACAATGAGCAGTTCTTC; cdr3_aa: CASTMGGSSYNEQFF; j_call: TRBJ2-1; v_call: TRBV19; clone_size: -; d_call: -
cdr3_nt: TGTGCCAGCAGCGTAGGGTCAGTGAACACTGAAGCTTTCTTT; cdr3_aa: CASSVGSVNTEAFF; j_call: TRBJ1-1; v_call: TRBV9; clone_size: -; d_call: -
cdr3_nt: TGTGCCTGGAGTTGTAGTATGAAGGGGCCCCGAGCGGGCGAGCAGTACTTC; cdr3_aa: CAWSCSMKGPRAGEQYF; j_call: TRBJ2-7; v_call: TRBV30; clone_size: few; d_call: -
cdr3_nt: TGTGCCAGCTCACCCGGCGGACAGGGTTCACCCCTCCACTTT; cdr3_aa: CASSPGGQGSPLHF; j_call: TRBJ1-6; v_call: TRBV18; clone_size: few; d_call: TRBD1
cdr3_nt: TGTGCCAGCAGCCAAAGGGGAAGCCCGACTAGTCTAGGAACCGGGGAGCTGTTTTTT; cdr3_aa: CASSQRGSPTSLGTGELFF; j_call: TRBJ2-2; v_call: TRBV3-1; clone_size: -; d_call: -
cdr3_nt: TGCGCCAGCAGCGGTACAGGGGGCGCGGAGACCCAGTACTTC; cdr3_aa: CASSGTGGAETQYF; j_call: TRBJ2-5; v_call: TRBV5-1; clone_size: many; d_call: TRBD1
cdr3_nt: TGCGCCAGCAGCCCCGGGGGGGGGCTAGCGGGGAACCGAGAGCAGTTCTTC; cdr3_aa: CASSPGGGLAGNREQFF; j_call: TRBJ2-1; v_call: TRBV4-1; clone_size: many; d_call: TRBD2
cdr3_nt: TGTGCCAGCAGCGTAAGATCGTTCCGGACTAGCGGGAGAACAGATACGCAGTATTTT; cdr3_aa: CASSVRSFRTSGRTDTQYF; j_call: TRBJ2-3; v_call: TRBV9; clone_size: -; d_call: TRBD2
cdr3_nt: TGTGCCAGCAGCCTGTTCGAACGACTAGCAGGCGAGACCCAGTACTTC; cdr3_aa: CASSLFERLAGETQYF; j_call: TRBJ2-5; v_call: TRBV11-2; clone_size: -; d_call: TRBD2
cdr3_nt: TGCGCCAGCAGCCAAGAGGACAGAAGGAAAGAGACCCAGTACTTC; cdr3_aa: CASSQEDRRKETQYF; j_call: TRBJ2-5; v_call: TRBV4-1; clone_size: -; d_call: -
cdr3_nt: TGTGCCATCTCTGGCCTCGGACCGGGACAGGGGATATACGAGCAGTACTTC; cdr3_aa: CAISGLGPGQGIYEQYF; j_call: TRBJ2-7; v_call: TRBV6-1; clone_size: few; d_call: TRBD1
cdr3_nt: TGTGCCAGCAGCATAACCCCCTACAATGAGCAGTTCTTC; cdr3_aa: CASSITPYNEQFF; j_call: TRBJ2-1; v_call: TRBV11-2; clone_size: -; d_call: -
cdr3_nt: TGTGCCAGCAGTTACCAGGTGGCCGGAAAAAACATTCAGTACTTC; cdr3_aa: CASSYQVAGKNIQYF; j_call: TRBJ2-4; v_call: TRBV6-6; clone_size: many; d_call: -